Listed below are T cell receptor beta chains from one sample, sequenced in a study of blood T cell repertoires in COVID-19. Assay used: immunoSEQ multiplex PCR; TCRdb lists only in-frame clones, some missing. The sample contains 70,000 to 90,000 clones, approximately 85% of which appear only once. Sequencing input: peripheral blood. The receptors were sampled from a man in his forties or fifties with COVID-19, enrolled during active disease. Both conserved end residues are part of each CDR3. The order of the fields is V gene, CDR3 length, CDR3 protein.

v_call: TRBV24-1
cdr3_length: 16
cdr3_aa: CATSDPTTGPNEKLFF

v_call: TRBV5-6
cdr3_length: 16
cdr3_aa: CASSPSGSASTDTQYF

v_call: TRBV6-5
cdr3_length: 12
cdr3_aa: CASGVAGAEQYF

v_call: TRBV15
cdr3_length: 14
cdr3_aa: CATSTGGTNEKLFF

v_call: TRBV18
cdr3_length: 15
cdr3_aa: CASSRDTGPDYEQYF

v_call: TRBV6-2/TRBV6-3
cdr3_length: 14
cdr3_aa: CASSYSGVNTEAFF

v_call: TRBV28
cdr3_length: 13
cdr3_aa: CASLKAGGEEQFF

v_call: TRBV6-5
cdr3_length: 13
cdr3_aa: CASSGRGSQPQHF

v_call: TRBV7-5
cdr3_length: 16
cdr3_aa: CARSTYRTSGTYEQYF

v_call: TRBV20-1
cdr3_length: 13
cdr3_aa: CSASYAGPETQYF

v_call: TRBV7-8
cdr3_length: 15
cdr3_aa: CASSQRTGRNEKLFF

v_call: TRBV4-3
cdr3_length: 14
cdr3_aa: CASSATAGDSPLHF

v_call: TRBV28
cdr3_length: 15
cdr3_aa: CASSFGSGSGQPQHF

v_call: TRBV5-1
cdr3_length: 14
cdr3_aa: CASSADRVTGELFF

v_call: TRBV6-5
cdr3_length: 15
cdr3_aa: CASKGLAGDADTQYF

v_call: TRBV19
cdr3_length: 16
cdr3_aa: CASSISTSGNQETQYF

v_call: TRBV6-5
cdr3_length: 15
cdr3_aa: CASRSQGASYNEQFF

v_call: TRBV29-1
cdr3_length: 11
cdr3_aa: CSVGLYNEQFF

v_call: TRBV6-2/TRBV6-3
cdr3_length: 13
cdr3_aa: CASSRGVNQPQHF

v_call: TRBV6-2/TRBV6-3
cdr3_length: 17
cdr3_aa: CASSYPGGQLSGNTIYF

v_call: TRBV27
cdr3_length: 14
cdr3_aa: CATRRGQHQETQYF

v_call: TRBV29-1
cdr3_length: 14
cdr3_aa: CSASRDFNTDTQYF

v_call: TRBV30
cdr3_length: 15
cdr3_aa: CAWTTTGGVNQPQHF

v_call: TRBV5-4
cdr3_length: 15
cdr3_aa: CASSPEQGSAGELFF

v_call: TRBV11-3
cdr3_length: 18
cdr3_aa: CASSSRGASGRARNEQFF

v_call: TRBV3-1/TRBV3-2
cdr3_length: 15
cdr3_aa: CASSQDLAGVGEQFF

v_call: TRBV7-9
cdr3_length: 14
cdr3_aa: CASSLGLGGETQYF

v_call: TRBV7-9
cdr3_length: 14
cdr3_aa: CASSPGQGANEQFF

v_call: TRBV30
cdr3_length: 15
cdr3_aa: CAWSLPGQGSYEQYF

v_call: TRBV10-3
cdr3_length: 13
cdr3_aa: CAIRDLNHYEQYF

v_call: TRBV2
cdr3_length: 15
cdr3_aa: CASSRRGRGESPLHF

v_call: TRBV20-1
cdr3_length: 14
cdr3_aa: CSASKRSSGNTIYF

v_call: TRBV19
cdr3_length: 15
cdr3_aa: CASSIGLAGRDTQYF

v_call: TRBV5-6
cdr3_length: 12
cdr3_aa: CASSLAVDTQYF

v_call: TRBV6-2/TRBV6-3
cdr3_length: 15
cdr3_aa: CASSYIAGGLNEQFF

v_call: TRBV20-1
cdr3_length: 11
cdr3_aa: CSAGSGEKLFF

v_call: TRBV6-4
cdr3_length: 15
cdr3_aa: CASSDSTGNNSPLHF

v_call: TRBV15
cdr3_length: 15
cdr3_aa: CATSREKGTAYEQYF

v_call: TRBV27
cdr3_length: 14
cdr3_aa: CASNLEVGRGEQFF

v_call: TRBV6-2/TRBV6-3
cdr3_length: 16
cdr3_aa: CASSYWDGARLETQYF

v_call: TRBV5-1
cdr3_length: 13
cdr3_aa: CASSTGEAYEQYF

v_call: TRBV7-3
cdr3_length: 15
cdr3_aa: CASSWTGGNGETQYF

v_call: TRBV30
cdr3_length: 19
cdr3_aa: CAWSYGRDRGVASNQPQHF

v_call: TRBV6-5
cdr3_length: 15
cdr3_aa: CASSLNHGTGNEQFF

v_call: TRBV14
cdr3_length: 14
cdr3_aa: CASSQTGINQPQHF

v_call: TRBV24-1
cdr3_length: 15
cdr3_aa: CATSDPRTGSTEAFF

v_call: TRBV27
cdr3_length: 14
cdr3_aa: CASSSTGGNYGYTF

v_call: TRBV3-1/TRBV3-2
cdr3_length: 12
cdr3_aa: CASSQVQGGYTF

v_call: TRBV2
cdr3_length: 13
cdr3_aa: CASSAVTGNTIYF

v_call: TRBV23-1
cdr3_length: 16
cdr3_aa: CASSHHPTGRGNEQYF

v_call: TRBV4-1
cdr3_length: 15
cdr3_aa: CASSLEVTGDQPQHF

v_call: TRBV9
cdr3_length: 15
cdr3_aa: CASSPGQGVYTEAFF

v_call: TRBV9
cdr3_length: 13
cdr3_aa: CASSRDSQSPLHF

v_call: TRBV28
cdr3_length: 14
cdr3_aa: CASSLLRVETEAFF